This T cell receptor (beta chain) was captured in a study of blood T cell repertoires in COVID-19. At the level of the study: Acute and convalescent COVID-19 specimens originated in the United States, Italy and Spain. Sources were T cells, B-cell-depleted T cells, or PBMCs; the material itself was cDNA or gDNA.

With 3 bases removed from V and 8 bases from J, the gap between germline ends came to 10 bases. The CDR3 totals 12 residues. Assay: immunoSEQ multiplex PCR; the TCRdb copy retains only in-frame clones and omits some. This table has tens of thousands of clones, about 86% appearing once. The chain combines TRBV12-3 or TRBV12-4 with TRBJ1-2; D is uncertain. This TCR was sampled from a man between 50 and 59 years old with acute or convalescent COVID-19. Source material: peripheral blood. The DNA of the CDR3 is TGTGCCAGCAGTTTCTCCCAACGGGGCTACACCTTC. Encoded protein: CASSFSQRGYTF.